The 30 T cell receptor beta chains below were found in one sample sequenced in a study of cytomegalovirus exposure and HLA in healthy donors. The primer mix had 60 Vbeta and 13 Jbeta primers. Using immunoSEQ multiplex PCR, the repertoire was profiled, and TCRdb retains in-frame clones only, with some absent. The sample has some 120,000 clones. Source material: PBMCs. All receptors derive from a man aged 18 to 30 in good health and CMV-seronegative.

The chain uses TRBV6-1 and TRBJ2-3, with TRBD2 identical over 7 bases. Germline V gene lookup returns CDR1 MNHNS and CDR2 SASEGT. The junction had 7 bases not matched to a gene; V was cut back by 9 bases and J by 1 base. The CDR3 runs to 14 residues. CDR3 sequence: CARGGTARTDTQYF. In DNA form, the CDR3 reads TGTGCCAGGGGGGGGACTGCGCGCACAGATACGCAGTATTTT.

The chain has TRBV18 and TRBJ2-2, with TRBD2 identical over 13 bases. J gave up 0 bases and V 2 bases, and 6 bases lay outside the gene matches. This CDR3 is built from 19 residues. CDR1 and CDR2 (germline): KGHSH, LQKENI. The CDR3 nucleotides read TGTGCCAGCTCACCATCTAAAGGGACTAGCGGGACGAACACCGGGGAGCTGTTTTTT. This translates into CASSPSKGTSGTNTGELFF.

This sequence joins TRBV5-5 and TRBJ2-7, with D possibly TRBD2 on 6 matching bases. The germline V gene encodes CDR1 SGHKS and CDR2 YYEKEE (reference sequence). Trimming stripped 0 bases from V and 3 bases from J, with 13 bases between. The CDR3 contains 15 residues. CDR3 region: CASSLAPGVSYEQYF. In DNA form, the CDR3 reads TGTGCCAGCAGCTTGGCACCGGGAGTAAGCTACGAGCAGTACTTC.

The chain uses TRBV19 and TRBJ2-7, with 8 bases fitting TRBD1. Germline V gene lookup returns CDR1 LNHDA and CDR2 SQIVND (reference sequence). Trimming took 2 bases from V and 5 from J; bases not matched to a gene: 14. This CDR3 region has 17 residues. DNA of the CDR3: TGTGCCAGTAGTATAATACACACCGGGACAGGTGGGAACGAGCAGTACTTC. The encoded protein is CASSIIHTGTGGNEQYF.

V is TRBV9 and J is TRBJ2-3, with 8 bases matching TRBD1. Per the germline V gene, CDR1 is SGDLS and CDR2 is YYNGEE. J was trimmed by 5 bases and V by 0 bases; bases with no gene match: 8. The CDR3 is 16 residues long. This CDR3 is CASSVAPGGAEDTQYF. The CDR3 coding sequence is TGTGCCAGCAGCGTAGCTCCAGGGGGCGCGGAAGATACGCAGTATTTT.

This chain joins TRBV29-1 and TRBJ2-7; TRBD2 might be the D (5 bases). Germline V lookup: CDR1 SQVTM, CDR2 ANQGSEA. There are 13 residues in the CDR3. Trimming took 7 bases from V and 2 from J, leaving 15 bases between them. The CDR3 DNA reads TGCAGCGCCCAGGACTCGTACGCCTACGAGCAGTACTTC. Translated: CSAQDSYAYEQYF.

The chain is built from TRBV4-1 and TRBJ1-4, with D unresolved. This CDR3 contains 14 residues. The germline CDR1 and CDR2 sequences are MGHRA and YSYEKL. Trimming cost V 3 bases and J 11 bases, with 16 bases left between them. The CDR3 region has the DNA TGCGCCAGCAGCCAGGATCGGGAGGCGCGGAAACTGTTTTTT. Protein product: CASSQDREARKLFF.

The chain combines TRBV28 with TRBJ2-1; 8 nucleotides agree with TRBD2. Germline-derived CDR1 and CDR2 are MDHEN and SYDVKM. CDR3 length equals 16 residues. V was pared by 3 bases and J by 2 bases, with 6 bases of the junction left unmatched. The CDR3 reads CASSLVAGGTYNEQFF. DNA for the CDR3: TGTGCCAGCAGTTTGGTGGCGGGAGGCACCTACAATGAGCAGTTCTTC.

The J gene is TRBJ2-7, the V gene TRBV10-1; 8 bases are a match to TRBD2. CDR1 WNHNN and CDR2 SYGVQD come from the germline V gene (reference sequence). V trimming: 3 bases; J trimming: 2 bases; junction bases outside the gene matches: 3. The length of the CDR3 is 14 residues. CDR3: CASSDPGLAYEQYF. The CDR3 DNA is TGCGCCAGCAGTGACCCGGGACTAGCCTACGAGCAGTACTTC.

The chain is built from TRBV29-1 and TRBJ2-1, with 9 bases lining up with TRBD1. The CDR3 is 17 amino acids. Unmatched junction bases numbered 13, after V lost 0 bases and J lost 7 bases. Germline V gene sequence: CDR1 SQVTM, CDR2 ANQGSEA. CDR3 nucleotide sequence: TGCAGCGTTGAAGATCTTAGTGGGGACAGGGTTACGAATGAGCAGTTCTTC. It is translated as CSVEDLSGDRVTNEQFF.

The rearrangement joins TRBV6-1 to TRBJ1-1; 8 bases fit TRBD1. The CDR3 has 14 residues. CDR1 and CDR2 from the germline V gene are MNHNS and SASEGT. J was trimmed by 2 bases and V by 7 bases; bases with no gene match: 6. The CDR3 loop is CASTTGGLNTEAFF. Here the CDR3 DNA reads TGTGCCAGCACTACAGGGGGGCTTAACACTGAAGCTTTCTTT.

The rearrangement uses TRBV5-1 and TRBJ1-1; 9 bases are a match to TRBD1. The J segment lost 1 base and the V segment lost 4 bases, leaving 8 bases of the junction unmatched. Germline CDR1 and CDR2: SGHRS and YFSETQ. The CDR3 has 16 residues. The CDR3 region is CASSRDREGWNTEAFF. CDR3 nucleotides: TGCGCCAGCAGCCGGGACAGGGAGGGATGGAACACTGAAGCTTTCTTT.

The J gene is TRBJ2-7, the V gene TRBV4-2; 13 nucleotides line up with TRBD2. The V segment lost 0 bases and the J segment 4 bases; nucleotides outside the gene matches: 9. The CDR3 loop spans 18 amino acids. Germline CDR1 and CDR2: LGHNA and YNFKEQ. The CDR3 protein is CASSQDLGTSGMSYEQYF. CDR3 bases: TGTGCCAGCAGCCAAGATTTGGGGACTAGCGGGATGTCGTACGAGCAGTACTTC.

The chain links TRBV25-1 to TRBJ2-7; TRBD1 matches 7 bases. The germline gives CDR1 MGHDK, CDR2 SYGVNS. J gave up 4 bases and V 0 bases, and 12 bases lay outside the gene matches. There are 17 residues in the CDR3. CDR3 sequence reads: CASSEYILGQNTYEQYF. In DNA, the CDR3 is TGTGCCAGCAGTGAATATATTCTGGGACAGAATACTTACGAGCAGTACTTC.

The J gene is TRBJ2-1, the V gene TRBV29-1; no firm D call. CDR1 is SQVTM, CDR2 ANQGSEA, per germline. This CDR3 contains 14 residues. V lost 7 bases to trimming and J lost 0 bases, with 13 bases between them. The DNA of the CDR3 is TGCAGCGCCCTTGACCGGAGCTCCTACAATGAGCAGTTCTTC. Amino acid sequence: CSALDRSSYNEQFF.

The chain employs TRBV7-8 and TRBJ1-3, with D unresolved. Trimming pared 5 bases from V and 0 bases from J, leaving 8 bases between. Per germline, CDR1 SGHVS and CDR2 FQNEAQ. The length of the CDR3 is 14 residues. CDR3 sequence (DNA): TGTGCCAGCAGCCCGTACAGCTCTGGAAACACCATATATTTT. As protein: CASSPYSSGNTIYF.

V gene TRBV11-2 combines with J gene TRBJ1-2, with D unclear. The CDR3 is made up of 13 amino acids. Germline loops: CDR1 SGHAT, CDR2 FQNNGV. V was clipped by 5 bases and J by 4 bases, with 11 bases between them. CDR3 in DNA: TGTGCCAGCAGCAATAGACAAGCCTATGGCTACACCTTC. It codes for CASSNRQAYGYTF.

The V gene is TRBV4-2, the J gene TRBJ2-5; 7 nucleotides agree with TRBD2. CDR3 size: 14 residues. With V trimmed by 0 bases and J by 3 bases, 1 base remained unmatched. Per germline, CDR1 LGHNA and CDR2 YNFKEQ. The CDR3 reads CASSQDLAEETQYF. CDR3 nucleotides: TGTGCCAGCAGCCAAGATCTAGCGGAAGAGACCCAGTACTTC.

For this clone: Other DNA sequences of this sample code for an identical CDR3. The J gene is TRBJ1-1, the V gene TRBV19; D may be TRBD1 (6 bases). The CDR3 sequence is 15 residues long. Germline V CDR1 and CDR2: LNHDA, SQIVND (reference sequence). V was pared by 5 bases and J by 5 bases, with 18 bases between. Written as DNA, the CDR3 is TGTGCCAGTAGTCCACCCCAGGGGTTGGGAACTGAAGCTTTCTTT. Protein sequence: CASSPPQGLGTEAFF.

The chain links TRBV4-1 to TRBJ2-1; possibly TRBD1 for D (5 bases). There are 17 residues in the CDR3. V dropped 3 bases and J dropped 0 bases, with 15 bases sitting between them. In germline, CDR1 is MGHRA, CDR2 YSYEKL. CDR3 nucleotide sequence: TGCGCCAGCAGCCACTCACAGGCGATAAGCTCCTACAATGAGCAGTTCTTC. It encodes CASSHSQAISSYNEQFF.

The chain combines TRBV25-1 with TRBJ2-1, with 11 bases identical to TRBD2. The junction had 9 bases not matched to a gene; V was cut back by 10 bases and J by 7 bases. The CDR3 covers 14 residues. Germline V gene data show CDR1 as MGHDK and CDR2 as SYGVNS. The CDR3 region is CATTPGLAANEQFF. The CDR3 DNA reads as TGTGCCACCACGCCGGGACTAGCGGCGAATGAGCAGTTCTTC.

The J gene is TRBJ2-6, the V gene TRBV18; D might be TRBD2 (6 bases). The CDR3 consists of 17 residues. The germline gives CDR1 KGHSH, CDR2 LQKENI. V was trimmed by 6 bases and J by 1 base, leaving 16 bases between them. The CDR3 loop is CASSHAAGGSGANVLTF. CDR3 bases: TGTGCCAGCTCCCATGCCGCCGGGGGATCTGGGGCCAACGTCCTGACTTTC.

The chain couples TRBV4-1 to TRBJ2-7; weak D call: TRBD1 (5 bases). From germline, CDR1 is MGHRA and CDR2 YSYEKL. The CDR3 contains 16 residues. V lost 3 bases and J 3 bases, leaving 18 bases between the germline ends. CDR3 bases: TGCGCCAGCAGCCAGGAACCCTCCGCTGACAGCTACGAGCAGTACTTC. Translating gives CASSQEPSADSYEQYF.

The chain uses TRBV27 and TRBJ1-2, with TRBD1 as a possible D gene (6 bases). V dropped 0 bases and J dropped 4 bases, with 9 bases sitting between them. Germline V gene data show CDR1 as MNHEY and CDR2 as SMNVEV (reference sequence). This CDR3 is built from 14 residues. The CDR3 spells CASSLSGGAYGYTF. CDR3 DNA: TGTGCCAGCAGTTTATCGGGGGGGGCCTATGGCTACACCTTC.

The rearrangement uses TRBV30 and TRBJ2-1; D is unresolved. The CDR3 is 16 amino acids. CDR1 and CDR2 from the germline V gene are GTSNPN and SVGIG (reference sequence). V was cut by 3 bases and J by 0 bases, with 15 bases left in between. The CDR3, as DNA: TGTGCCTGGAGGTCTGGAGCGACCATCTCCTACAATGAGCAGTTCTTC. It translates to CAWRSGATISYNEQFF.

This chain links TRBV27 with TRBJ2-7, with D tentatively TRBD2 (5 bases). The CDR3 loop spans 13 amino acids. Trimming took 6 bases from V and 2 from J, leaving 11 bases between them. Germline V lookup: CDR1 MNHEY, CDR2 SMNVEV (reference sequence). The CDR3 DNA reads TGTGCCAGCAGGGACTGGGCCGCCTACGAGCAGTACTTC. Encoded protein: CASRDWAAYEQYF.

V usage is TRBV4-2 and J usage is TRBJ2-1; the match to TRBD2 covers 8 bases. CDR3 size: 16 residues. V dropped 0 bases and J dropped 10; count of bases not matched to a gene: 11. CDR1 and CDR2 (germline): LGHNA, YNFKEQ. The CDR3 nucleotides are TGTGCCAGCAGCCAAGAGGGGAGCGGGAGTGAGGGGGAGCAGTTCTTC. Translation: CASSQEGSGSEGEQFF.

The chain employs TRBV28 and TRBJ2-7; 11 bases are shared with TRBD2. V lost 3 bases and J lost 3; bases outside the gene matches: 16. The CDR3 is 19 amino acids. CDR1 and CDR2 (germline): MDHEN, SYDVKM. CDR3 nucleotide sequence: TGTGCCAGCAGTTTCCGACCCGGGACTAGCGGATCCCTTCACTACGAGCAGTACTTC. This sequence encodes CASSFRPGTSGSLHYEQYF.

The chain has TRBV9 and TRBJ1-6, with 7 bases fitting TRBD1. In germline, CDR1 is SGDLS, CDR2 YYNGEE. This CDR3 has 17 residues. The junction had 7 bases not matched to a gene; V was cut back by 4 bases and J by 0 bases. CDR3 region: CASSRDSKSSYNSPLHF. The CDR3 bases are TGTGCCAGCAGCCGGGACAGTAAGAGCTCCTATAATTCACCCCTCCACTTT.

The CDR3 here is CASSRDYEQYF. DNA of the CDR3: TGTGCCAGCTCACGCGACTACGAGCAGTACTTC. The J gene is TRBJ2-7, the V gene TRBV18, with D uncertain. CDR3 length: 11 residues. V lost 4 bases, J lost 3 bases, and 4 bases lay in between. Germline V gene lookup returns CDR1 KGHSH and CDR2 LQKENI.